Listed below are T cell receptor beta chains from one sample, sequenced in a study of T cells in Graves' hyperthyroidism and ophthalmopathy. TCRdb independently ran MiXCR on the multiplex PCR reads; one entry per CDR3 protein. This table has roughly 280,000 distinct CDR3 sequences, around 22% appearing once. The source material was blood. These receptors were obtained from a man aged 25-40 years with Graves' ophthalmopathy. Each CDR3 is given with its conserved first and last residue. D genes are given only for firm matches. Some rows mark clone size as missing; the rest say once, few, many or name a class of expanded clone.

v_call,j_call,d_call,clone_size,cdr3_aa,cdr3_nt
TRBV5-4,TRBJ2-3,TRBD2,-,CASSSGGRRDTQYF,TGTGCCAGCAGCTCGGGGGGTCGCCGGGATACGCAGTATTTT
TRBV2,TRBJ1-1,-,-,CASSPGREVEAFF,TGTGCCAGCAGTCCTGGTCGGGAGGTTGAAGCTTTCTTT
TRBV12-3/TRBV12-4,TRBJ1-1,-,many,CASSLFGGNTEAFF,TGTGCCAGCAGTTTGTTTGGAGGGAACACTGAAGCTTTCTTT
TRBV20-1,TRBJ1-2,-,few,CSAPLEALTTNGYTF,TGCAGTGCCCCATTGGAGGCACTGACGACCAATGGCTACACCTTC
TRBV5-1,TRBJ2-3,TRBD2,-,CASSFKLAGGLRGDTQYF,TGCGCCAGCAGCTTTAAACTAGCGGGAGGCCTTAGGGGAGATACGCAGTATTTT
TRBV10-3,TRBJ2-5,TRBD1,-,CATGTGGPETQYF,TGTGCCACCGGGACAGGGGGCCCCGAGACCCAGTACTTC
TRBV5-6,TRBJ1-5,TRBD1,few,CASSLEGAKGNQPQHF,TGTGCCAGCAGCTTGGAGGGGGCGAAGGGCAATCAGCCCCAGCATTTT
TRBV3-1,TRBJ1-3,-,many,CASSQDQGPGNTIYF,TGTGCCAGCAGCCAAGATCAAGGGCCTGGAAACACCATATATTTT
TRBV20-1,TRBJ2-2,TRBD2,-,CSASTASGRVGTGELFF,TGCAGTGCTAGTACGGCTAGCGGGAGGGTGGGAACCGGGGAGCTGTTTTTT
TRBV9,TRBJ2-1,-,many,CASSPEGGANNEQFF,TGTGCCAGCAGCCCCGAGGGGGGGGCCAACAATGAGCAGTTCTTC
TRBV20-1,TRBJ2-7,-,-,CSAPEGGRNEQYF,TGCAGTGCGCCTGAGGGGGGGAGGAACGAGCAGTACTTC
TRBV7-8,TRBJ2-7,-,-,CASSPSTVSYEQYF,TGTGCCAGCAGCCCTTCGACGGTCTCCTACGAGCAGTACTTC
TRBV2,TRBJ2-1,-,-,CASRALRNEQFF,TGTGCCAGCAGGGCGCTGAGGAATGAGCAGTTCTTC
TRBV27,TRBJ2-7,-,-,CASSSYPGASEQYF,TGTGCCAGCAGTTCCTATCCAGGGGCGAGCGAGCAGTACTTC
TRBV5-1,TRBJ2-2,TRBD2,many,CASRTSGRTGELFF,TGCGCCAGCAGGACTAGCGGGAGAACCGGGGAGCTGTTTTTT
TRBV2,TRBJ2-7,-,-,CATRGGGYEQYF,TGTGCCACAAGGGGGGGTGGCTACGAGCAGTACTTC
TRBV28,TRBJ2-7,TRBD2,many,CASSSLGLAGASSYEQYF,TGTGCCAGCAGTTCACTCGGACTAGCGGGAGCTTCCTCCTACGAGCAGTACTTC
TRBV20-1,TRBJ2-3,-,many,CSASPTVEGSTDTQYF,TGCAGTGCTAGTCCCACTGTAGAGGGAAGCACAGATACGCAGTATTTT
TRBV7-6,TRBJ2-7,TRBD2,-,CASRPGTSGSYEQYF,TGTGCCAGCAGACCCGGGACTAGCGGGAGCTACGAGCAGTACTTC
TRBV2,TRBJ1-1,-,-,CASSEPRRAEAFF,TGTGCCAGCAGTGAACCCCGACGCGCTGAAGCTTTCTTT
TRBV27,TRBJ1-5,-,-,CASSPHGYSNQPQHF,TGTGCCAGCAGTCCGCATGGGTATAGCAATCAGCCCCAGCATTTT
TRBV20-1,TRBJ1-2,-,few,CSARVPRAPDYGYTF,TGCAGTGCTAGAGTCCCCAGGGCCCCTGACTATGGCTACACCTTC
TRBV27,TRBJ1-6,-,many,CASSPEHNSPLHF,TGTGCCAGCAGTCCGGAGCATAATTCACCCCTCCACTTT
TRBV6-1,TRBJ1-6,TRBD1,many,CASSSRDSSYNSPLHF,TGTGCCAGCAGCTCAAGGGACAGCTCCTATAATTCACCCCTCCACTTT
TRBV30,TRBJ2-7,TRBD2,many,CAWTTSGFSYEQYF,TGTGCCTGGACCACTAGCGGGTTCTCCTACGAGCAGTACTTC
TRBV12-5,TRBJ2-3,-,-,CASGHSGTQYF,TGTGCTAGTGGTCACAGTGGTACGCAGTATTTT
TRBV2,TRBJ1-2,-,-,CASSETRGTNYGYTF,TGTGCCAGCAGTGAAACGCGCGGAACTAACTATGGCTACACCTTC
TRBV20-1,TRBJ2-1,-,-,CSASRRPSEQFF,TGCAGTGCTAGCAGGAGGCCAAGTGAGCAGTTCTTC
TRBV12-3/TRBV12-4,TRBJ1-2,TRBD1,few,CASSSLVTGGHSNYGYTF,TGTGCCAGCAGTTCACTAGTTACAGGGGGGCATTCTAACTATGGCTACACCTTC
TRBV6-2/TRBV6-3,TRBJ2-7,-,many,CASSFQRQGLEQYF,TGTGCCAGCAGTTTCCAGCGACAGGGACTAGAGCAGTACTTC
TRBV6-2/TRBV6-3,TRBJ2-5,TRBD1,-,CASRKGTAQETQYF,TGTGCCAGCAGGAAAGGGACAGCCCAAGAGACCCAGTACTTC
TRBV20-1,TRBJ2-7,-,many,CSARVDEAYEQYF,TGCAGTGCTAGAGTGGACGAAGCCTACGAGCAGTACTTC
TRBV5-1,TRBJ2-3,-,-,CASHDRGTDTQYF,TGCGCCAGCCACGATAGGGGGACAGATACGCAGTATTTT
TRBV5-4,TRBJ2-7,-,-,CALSDTAAGPYEQYF,TGTGCTTTGAGCGACACCGCAGCGGGTCCCTACGAGCAGTACTTC
TRBV6-1,TRBJ2-7,-,few,CASSTQNRLDSSYEQYF,TGTGCCAGCAGCACCCAAAACCGGTTGGACAGTTCCTACGAGCAGTACTTC
TRBV7-9,TRBJ2-1,-,few,CASSSGQYQHEQFF,TGTGCCAGCAGCTCCGGACAGTACCAGCATGAGCAGTTCTTC
TRBV30,TRBJ1-1,-,-,CAWSRQTNTEAFF,TGTGCCTGGAGCAGACAGACGAACACTGAAGCTTTCTTT
TRBV11-2,TRBJ1-6,-,-,CASSLSGRQNSPLHF,TGTGCCAGCAGCTTAAGCGGCAGACAGAATTCACCCCTCCACTTT
TRBV27,TRBJ1-4,-,-,CASSFTGSSNEKLFF,TGTGCCAGCAGTTTCACGGGTTCCAGTAATGAAAAACTGTTTTTT
TRBV29-1,TRBJ2-5,-,-,CSATGRGGSETQYF,TGCAGCGCCACAGGAAGAGGGGGTTCCGAGACCCAGTACTTC
TRBV30,TRBJ2-5,TRBD1,-,CAWSRQGASRPYF,TGTGCCTGGAGTAGGCAGGGGGCCTCCCGTCCGTACTTC
TRBV9,TRBJ1-2,-,-,CASSVESHGQTYTF,TGTGCCAGCAGCGTAGAGAGCCACGGACAGACGTACACCTTC
TRBV12-3/TRBV12-4,TRBJ1-6,TRBD1,-,CASSLAGRTGRNNSPLHF,TGTGCCAGCAGTTTAGCTGGACGGACAGGACGAAATAATTCACCCCTCCACTTT
TRBV20-1,TRBJ2-3,TRBD1,few,CSASLQGFTDTQYF,TGCAGTGCTAGTTTACAGGGGTTCACAGATACGCAGTATTTT
TRBV11-3,TRBJ2-3,TRBD1,many,CASSRGQGITSTDTQYF,TGTGCCAGCAGCCGCGGACAGGGCATCACTAGCACAGATACGCAGTATTTT
TRBV7-2,TRBJ2-1,-,-,CASRGGPRDEQFF,TGTGCCAGTCGGGGCGGGCCTCGGGATGAGCAGTTCTTC
TRBV12-3/TRBV12-4,TRBJ1-2,-,few,CASSLAGGYTF,TGTGCCAGCAGTTTAGCGGGAGGCTACACCTTC
TRBV28,TRBJ2-1,TRBD2,-,CASSFPPGTSANEQFF,TGTGCCAGCAGTTTTCCACCCGGGACTAGCGCCAATGAGCAGTTCTTC
TRBV29-1,TRBJ1-1,TRBD1,many,CSVSGTANTEAFF,TGCAGCGTCTCCGGGACAGCGAACACTGAAGCTTTCTTT
TRBV20-1,TRBJ2-1,TRBD2,many,CSARTSGISYNEQFF,TGCAGTGCGCGGACTAGCGGCATCTCCTACAATGAGCAGTTCTTC
TRBV5-6,TRBJ2-2,-,few,CASSLSGPYTGELFF,TGTGCCAGCAGCTTGTCTGGGCCCTATACCGGGGAGCTGTTTTTT
TRBV20-1,TRBJ2-5,-,many,CSARDLFTTVTGTQYF,TGCAGTGCTAGAGATCTTTTCACGACAGTCACAGGGACCCAGTACTTC
TRBV19,TRBJ1-5,-,-,CASSMPVYSNQPQHF,TGTGCCAGTAGTATGCCCGTATATAGCAATCAGCCCCAGCATTTT
TRBV7-9,TRBJ2-7,-,few,CASSLQSTGLQKQYF,TGTGCCAGCAGCTTACAGTCGACCGGGCTTCAGAAGCAGTACTTC
TRBV20-1,TRBJ2-4,-,-,CSVRTLAKNIQYF,TGCAGCGTCCGGACATTAGCCAAAAACATTCAGTACTTC